This T cell receptor beta chain appears in the sequencing data of a study of Ad26.COV2.S vaccination and SARS-CoV-2 variants listed by TCRdb under 2021. About the study as a whole: Vaccine-arm donors were drawn from COV1001, a multicentre, randomized, double-blind, placebo-controlled phase I-IIa trial of Ad26.COV2.S in healthy adults. Dosing of Ad26.COV2.S was intramuscular, at either 5x10^10 or 1x10^11 viral particles, delivered as one shot or as two shots spaced 56 days apart. The specificity and breadth of SARS-CoV-2-reactive T cell receptors after Ad26.COV2.S vaccination were assessed by TCRbeta repertoire sequencing. The TCR-sequenced set comprised around 30 samples: approximately 19 Ad26.COV2.S vaccine recipients, 5 placebo recipients and 8 SARS-CoV-2 convalescent individuals. Trial participants were randomized into five groups of five: low-dose or high-dose Ad26.COV2.S given once or twice, or placebo on both occasions. Throughout the experiments and outcome assessment, investigators stayed blinded to trial group allocation.

Relative to germline, V is 1 base shorter and J is 1 base shorter, with 4 bases between their ends. Spanning cysteine to phenylalanine, the CDR3 consists of 13 amino acids. The entry retains the CDR3 DNA only, 39 bases that are in frame from base 1. Via the germline V gene (reference sequence), CDR1 is SEHNR and CDR2 FQNEAQ. TCRbeta CDR3 regions were sequenced with the immunoSEQ Assay. After extraction, genomic DNA underwent amplification by bias-controlled multiplex PCR, followed by high-throughput sequencing. In the source study's methods: To quantify the absolute abundance of each unique TCRbeta CDR3 region, sequences were collapsed and filtered. T cell fraction was estimated by normalizing TCRbeta template counts to usable DNA, with usable DNA measured through amplification of reference genes found in all nucleated cells. Repertoire TCRs were annotated as SARS-CoV-2-specific by exact matching of V gene, CDR3 amino acid sequence and J gene to a known reactive TCR set. The reference SARS-CoV-2 TCR set came from MIRA and was filtered for enrichment in COVID-19-positive ImmuneCODE repertoires, removing public or cross-reactive TCRs. Using the MIRA antigens, annotated TCRs were further analysed by specific ORF or by position within an ORF. Breadth was defined as annotated unique rearrangements over total unique productive rearrangements; depth was the summed frequency of those rearrangements. Two-sided Wilcoxon rank-sum tests were used to compare TCR breadth between groups. Imported from immuneACCESS, the table was reduced by TCRdb to in-frame sequences with V and J called. These copies leave out some clones; in studies compared against another copy, an unresolved V gene accounts for under half, and the cause of the remainder is not known. V and J calls and clone size are given by that table; D and trimming were obtained from the DNA. Counted in this sample were over 400,000 clones; approximately 92% of them appeared once. The ten largest clonotypes hold about 1.7% of the sample.

The treatment or condition label, as the study defines it: around 19 received Ad26.COV2.S at low or high dose, single or two shots; about 5 received placebo; per-sample allocation not given. Repertoires of vaccine and placebo recipients were sequenced from samples collected on day 63 after the first injection. Cohort 1b enrolled about two dozen adults aged 18-55 years at a single site in Boston, USA, between 29 July and 7 August 2020. Ad26.COV2.S was a replication-incompetent adenovirus type 26 vector that expressed a prefusion-stabilized SARS-CoV-2 spike protein derived from the original Wuhan strain. A word on this clone: This receptor's antigen is unknown. No qualities accompany the bases; no much larger clone lies one base away. The same CDR3 also results from other DNA sequences found in this sample.

What the research found in general, with its limitations: The study was not powered to compare responses between vaccine doses or regimens. Spike-specific TCR breadth was higher in Ad26.COV2.S recipients than in placebo recipients (P = 0.0014). Substantial breadth of spike-specific CD8+ and CD4+ T cell responses was reported after vaccination. Non-spike TCR breadth was comparable between vaccine and placebo recipients, consistent with the vaccine containing only spike. The authors noted that the TCR breadth and depth analyses may have underestimated total T cell responses.

Sequenced material: peripheral blood, taken in a trial of Ad26.COV2.S vaccine versus placebo. The TCR comes from a person between 18 and 65 years old who received the Ad26.COV2.S COVID-19 vaccine or a placebo. The sequence joins TRBV7-9 to TRBJ1-1; the D gene assignment is ambiguous. DNA sequence: TGTGCCAGCAGCTTAGTTGGGAACACTGAAGCTTTCTTT. It is translated as CASSLVGNTEAFF. Reference TRBV7-9 and TRBJ1-1 genes cover what lies past the CDR3, so the full variable domain is DTGVSQNPRHKITKRGQNVTFRCDPISEHNRLYWYRQTLGQGPEFLTYFQNEAQLEKSRLLSDRFSAERPKGSFSTLEIQRTEQGDSAMYLCASSLVGNTEAFFGQGTRLTVV.